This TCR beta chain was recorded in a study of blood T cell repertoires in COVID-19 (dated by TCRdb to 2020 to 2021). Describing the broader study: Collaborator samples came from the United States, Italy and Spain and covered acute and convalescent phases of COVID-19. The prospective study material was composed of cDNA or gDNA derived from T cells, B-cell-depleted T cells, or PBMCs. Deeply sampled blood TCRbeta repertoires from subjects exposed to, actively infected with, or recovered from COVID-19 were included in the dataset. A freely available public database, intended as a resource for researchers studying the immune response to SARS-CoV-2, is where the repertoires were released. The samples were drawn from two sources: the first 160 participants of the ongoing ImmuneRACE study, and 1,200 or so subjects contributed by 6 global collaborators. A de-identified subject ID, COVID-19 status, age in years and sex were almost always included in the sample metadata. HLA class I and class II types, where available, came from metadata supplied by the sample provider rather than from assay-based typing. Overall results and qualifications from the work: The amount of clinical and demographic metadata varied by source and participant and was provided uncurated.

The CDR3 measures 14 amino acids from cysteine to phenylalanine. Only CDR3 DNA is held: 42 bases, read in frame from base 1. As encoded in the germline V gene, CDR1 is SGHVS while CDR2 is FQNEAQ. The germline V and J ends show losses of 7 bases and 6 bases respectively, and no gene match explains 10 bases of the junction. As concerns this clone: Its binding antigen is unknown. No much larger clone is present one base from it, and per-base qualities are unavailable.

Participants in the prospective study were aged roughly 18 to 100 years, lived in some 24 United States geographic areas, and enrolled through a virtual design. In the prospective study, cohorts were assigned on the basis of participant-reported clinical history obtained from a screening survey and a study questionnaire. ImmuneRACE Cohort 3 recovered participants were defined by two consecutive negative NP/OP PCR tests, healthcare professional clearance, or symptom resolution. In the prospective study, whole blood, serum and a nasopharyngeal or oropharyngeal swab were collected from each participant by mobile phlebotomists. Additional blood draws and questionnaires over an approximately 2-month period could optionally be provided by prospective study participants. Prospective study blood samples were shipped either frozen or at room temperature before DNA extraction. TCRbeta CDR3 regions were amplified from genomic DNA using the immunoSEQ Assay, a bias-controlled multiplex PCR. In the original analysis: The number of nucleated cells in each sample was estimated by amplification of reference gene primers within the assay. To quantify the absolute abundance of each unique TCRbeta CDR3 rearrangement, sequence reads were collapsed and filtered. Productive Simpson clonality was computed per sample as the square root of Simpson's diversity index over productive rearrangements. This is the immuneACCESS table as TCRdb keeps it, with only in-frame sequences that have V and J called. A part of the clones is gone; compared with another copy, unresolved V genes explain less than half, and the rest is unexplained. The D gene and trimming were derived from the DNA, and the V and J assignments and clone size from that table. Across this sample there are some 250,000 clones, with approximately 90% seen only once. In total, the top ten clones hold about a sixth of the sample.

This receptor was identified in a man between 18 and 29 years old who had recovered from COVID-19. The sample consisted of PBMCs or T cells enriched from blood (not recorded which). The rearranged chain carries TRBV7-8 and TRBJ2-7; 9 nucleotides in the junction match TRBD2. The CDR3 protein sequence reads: CASTEAGGIGEQYF. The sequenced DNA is TGTGCCAGCACCGAAGCGGGAGGCATAGGCGAGCAGTACTTC.